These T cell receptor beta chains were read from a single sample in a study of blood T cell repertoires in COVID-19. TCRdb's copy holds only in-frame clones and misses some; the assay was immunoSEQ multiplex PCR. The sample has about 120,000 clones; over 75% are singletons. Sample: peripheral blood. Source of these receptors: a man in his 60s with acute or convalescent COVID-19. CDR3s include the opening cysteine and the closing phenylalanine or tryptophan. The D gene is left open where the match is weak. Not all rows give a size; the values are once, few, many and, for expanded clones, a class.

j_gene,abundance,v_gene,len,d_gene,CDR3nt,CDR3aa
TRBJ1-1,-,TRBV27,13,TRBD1,TGTGCCAGCAGTTTTACGAGACAGGGGATTGCTTTCTTT,CASSFTRQGIAFF
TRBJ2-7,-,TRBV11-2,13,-,TGTGCCAGCAGCCGGACAGAAACCTACGAGCAGTACTTC,CASSRTETYEQYF
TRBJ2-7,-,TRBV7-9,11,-,TGTGCCAGCAGCTTATCGGGCGAGCAGTACTTC,CASSLSGEQYF
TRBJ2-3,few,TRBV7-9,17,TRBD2,TGTGCCAGCAGCCCACTCTATAGCGGGATTGGAACAGATACGCAGTATTTT,CASSPLYSGIGTDTQYF
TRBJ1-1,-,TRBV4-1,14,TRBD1,TGCGCCAGCAGCAAGGAGGGGGCGGAGGCTGAAGCTTTCTTT,CASSKEGAEAEAFF
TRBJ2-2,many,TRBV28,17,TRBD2,TGTGCCAGCACCAAACAACCGGGGGGTCGATCTTCCGGGGAGCTGTTTTTT,CASTKQPGGRSSGELFF
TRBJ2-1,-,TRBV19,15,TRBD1,TGTGCCAGTAGTAAGGGACAGAGCTCCTACAATGAGCAGTTCTTC,CASSKGQSSYNEQFF
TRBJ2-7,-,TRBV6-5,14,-,TGTGCCAGCGCCAAAACCGCGGCCTCCTACGAGCAGTACTTC,CASAKTAASYEQYF
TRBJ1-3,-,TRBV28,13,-,TGTGCCAGTCTTGACAGTCGAGGAAACACCATATATTTT,CASLDSRGNTIYF
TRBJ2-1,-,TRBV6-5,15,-,TGTGCCAGCAGTCCCAGGGCTCGCCCCGACAATGAGCAGTTCTTC,CASSPRARPDNEQFF
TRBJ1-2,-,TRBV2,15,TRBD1,TGTGCCAGCAGTAACCGGGACAGGGGAGTCTATGGCTACACCTTC,CASSNRDRGVYGYTF
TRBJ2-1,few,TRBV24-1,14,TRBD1,TGTGCCACCTCCCGGGACAGCTCCTACAATGAGCAGTTCTTC,CATSRDSSYNEQFF
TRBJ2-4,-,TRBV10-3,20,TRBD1,TGTGCCATCAGTGAGTCGAGGCAGGGGGCGATCCCCGTCGCCAAAAACATTCAGTACTTC,CAISESRQGAIPVAKNIQYF
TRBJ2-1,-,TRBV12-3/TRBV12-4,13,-,TGTGCCAGTAAAAGCGGGTCCTACAATGAGCAGTTCTTC,CASKSGSYNEQFF
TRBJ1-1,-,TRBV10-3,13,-,TGTGCCATCAGGACAGCCCAGAACACTGAAGCTTTCTTT,CAIRTAQNTEAFF
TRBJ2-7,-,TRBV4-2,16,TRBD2,TGTGCCAGCAGCCAAGCAGCGGGAGTGCGATCCTACGAGCAGTACTTC,CASSQAAGVRSYEQYF
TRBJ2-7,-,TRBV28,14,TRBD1,TGTGCCAGTGGGGCCGGGACAGGGGCCTACGAGCAGTACTTC,CASGAGTGAYEQYF
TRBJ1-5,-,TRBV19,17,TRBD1,TGTGCCAGTAGTATCTGGACAGGGGTGTGGGGCAATCAGCCCCAGCATTTT,CASSIWTGVWGNQPQHF
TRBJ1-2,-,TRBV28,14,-,TGTGCCAGCAACTCGGCGGGGGGAAACTATGGCTACACCTTC,CASNSAGGNYGYTF
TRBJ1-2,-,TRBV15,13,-,TGTGCCACCAGAGTTGGTGGAGTGTCTGGCTACACCTTC,CATRVGGVSGYTF
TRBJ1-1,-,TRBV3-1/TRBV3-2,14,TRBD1,TGTGCCAGCAGCCTCCGCCAGGGGGGCACTGAAGCTTTCTTT,CASSLRQGGTEAFF
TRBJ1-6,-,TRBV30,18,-,TGTGCCTGGACCTACTTACCCGGGGGAAGCTCCTATAATTCACCCCTCCACTTT,CAWTYLPGGSSYNSPLHF
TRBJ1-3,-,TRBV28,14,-,TGTGCCAGCAGTTTGGTCCAGGGGGGAAACACCATATATTTT,CASSLVQGGNTIYF
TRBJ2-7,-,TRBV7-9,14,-,TGTGCCAGCAGCTTAGGGGGCGGATCCTACGAGCAGTACTTC,CASSLGGGSYEQYF
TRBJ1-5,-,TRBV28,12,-,TGTGCCCTACGGGCGGCAGGGCAGCCCCAGCATTTT,CALRAAGQPQHF
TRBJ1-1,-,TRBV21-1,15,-,TGTGCCAGCAGCCCCTGGACAGGGGCGAACACTGAAGCTTTCTTT,CASSPWTGANTEAFF
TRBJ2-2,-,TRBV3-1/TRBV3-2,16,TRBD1,TGTGCCAGCAGCACCCGGGACAGGGCGGGCACCGGGGAGCTGTTTTTT,CASSTRDRAGTGELFF
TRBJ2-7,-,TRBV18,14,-,TGTGCCAGCTCACTCACCCGGTCGGGGTCCGAGCAGTACTTC,CASSLTRSGSEQYF
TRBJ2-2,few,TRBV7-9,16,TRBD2,TGTGCCAGCAGCGTCCGACTAGCGGGAGACCCCGGGGAGCTGTTTTTT,CASSVRLAGDPGELFF
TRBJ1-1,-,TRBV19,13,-,TGTGCCAGTAGTATTTCCCAGGACACTGAAGCTTTCTTT,CASSISQDTEAFF
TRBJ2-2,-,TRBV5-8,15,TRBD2,TGTGCCAGCAGCCCGGGACTAGCGTACACCGGGGAGCTGTTTTTT,CASSPGLAYTGELFF
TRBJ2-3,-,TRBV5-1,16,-,TGCGCCAGCAGACTCACCGCGGGACTCCTCACAGATACGCAGTATTTT,CASRLTAGLLTDTQYF
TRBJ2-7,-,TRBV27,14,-,TGTGCCAGCAGTCCCCGGGACACCGCCTACGAGCAGTACTTC,CASSPRDTAYEQYF
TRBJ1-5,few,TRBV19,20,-,TGTGCCAGTAGTATAGTGGGAGGGACCCCTAAGAGGCCTAGCAATCAGCCCCAGCATTTT,CASSIVGGTPKRPSNQPQHF
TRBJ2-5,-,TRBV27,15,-,TGTGCCAGCAGTGCAACGAAAAACCCCCTAGGGACCCAGTACTTC,CASSATKNPLGTQYF
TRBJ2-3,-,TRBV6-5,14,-,TGTGCCAGCAGTTACCGACAGGTCACAGATACGCAGTATTTT,CASSYRQVTDTQYF
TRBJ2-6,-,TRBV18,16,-,TGTGCCAGCTCCACTGGACAGTTCTCTGGGGCCAACGTCCTGACTTTC,CASSTGQFSGANVLTF
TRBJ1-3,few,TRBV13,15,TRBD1,TGTGCCAGCACCTCCCGGACAGGGGCTGGAAACACCATATATTTT,CASTSRTGAGNTIYF